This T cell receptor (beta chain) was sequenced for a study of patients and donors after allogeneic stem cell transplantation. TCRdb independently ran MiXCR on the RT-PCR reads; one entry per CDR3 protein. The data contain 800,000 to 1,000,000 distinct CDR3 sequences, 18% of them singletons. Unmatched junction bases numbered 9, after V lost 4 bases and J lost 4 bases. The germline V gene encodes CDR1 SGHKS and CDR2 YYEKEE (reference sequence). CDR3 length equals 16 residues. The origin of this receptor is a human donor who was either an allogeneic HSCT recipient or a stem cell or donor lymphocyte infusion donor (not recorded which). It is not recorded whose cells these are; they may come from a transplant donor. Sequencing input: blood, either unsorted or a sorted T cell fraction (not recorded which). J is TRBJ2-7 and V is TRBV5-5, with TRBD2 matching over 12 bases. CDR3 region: CASSTHGGTSGYEQYF. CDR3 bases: TGTGCCAGCAGCACTCACGGCGGGACTAGCGGGTACGAGCAGTACTTC.